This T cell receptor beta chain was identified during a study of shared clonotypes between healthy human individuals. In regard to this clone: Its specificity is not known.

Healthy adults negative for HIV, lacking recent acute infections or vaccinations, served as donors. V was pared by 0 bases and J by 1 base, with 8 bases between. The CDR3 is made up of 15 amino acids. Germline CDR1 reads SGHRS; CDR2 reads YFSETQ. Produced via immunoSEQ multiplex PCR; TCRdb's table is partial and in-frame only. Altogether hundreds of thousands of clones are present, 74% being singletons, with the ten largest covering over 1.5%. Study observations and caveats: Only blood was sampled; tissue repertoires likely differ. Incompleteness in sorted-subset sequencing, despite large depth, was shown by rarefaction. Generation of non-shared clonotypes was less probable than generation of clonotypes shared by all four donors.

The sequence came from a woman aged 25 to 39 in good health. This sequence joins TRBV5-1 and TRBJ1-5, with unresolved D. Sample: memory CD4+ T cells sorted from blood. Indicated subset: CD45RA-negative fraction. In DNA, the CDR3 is TGCGCCAGCAGCTTGGCTGGGGAGAGCAATCAGCCCCAGCATTTT. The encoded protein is CASSLAGESNQPQHF.